This T cell receptor beta chain was captured by sequencing in a study of shared clonotypes between healthy human individuals (dated by TCRdb to about 2020). With respect to the entire study: Two women and a few men aged 18 to 49 years were included in the cohort. For each donor, CD4 naive and CD4 memory were each given three plates, CD8 naive was given two plates, and CD8 memory was given one plate. To estimate repertoire size and how much clonotype sharing occurs between individuals, the study deeply sequenced the blood TCR repertoires of about five healthy adults. Different laboratories and diverse techniques were used to prepare libraries and sequence TCR repertoires, to increase sequencing depth and limit assay-specific biases. Per donor, leukapheresis produced somewhere between about 0.94 and 9.5 billion PBMCs.

Relative to germline, V is missing 3 bases and J is missing 0 bases, with 4 bases of the junction outside any gene match. As encoded in the germline V gene, CDR1 is MDHEN while CDR2 is SYDVKM. The CDR3 has 16 amino acids, counting the end cysteine and phenylalanine. Only the CDR3 portion is preserved as DNA: 48 bases, with reading frame beginning at the first base. Regarding this clone: What this receptor recognizes is not known. No per-base quality is available; no much larger clone lies one base away. The sample holds other DNA sequences that translate to the same CDR3.

Using the deep immunoSEQ assay, TCR CDR3 regions were amplified from genomic DNA by multiplex PCR. Genomic DNA extracted from each cell subset was distributed evenly over all wells of several immunoSEQ 96-well plates, and each plate served as one replicate. For sorted subsets, 200 ng of genomic DNA, equivalent to around 29,000 T cell genomes, went into each replicate PCR. Purified libraries were quantified with a Qubit 3.0 fluorometer, sized on a Bioanalyzer 2100, and re-quantified with the KAPA Library Quantification kit. A separate single-read 150-cycle Illumina NextSeq 550 flow cell was used to sequence each immunoSEQ 96-well plate. The study's own analysis went as follows. The immunoSEQ output contained only junctional sequences without quality scores, so filtering could not match that applied to full-length reads. Sequences were annotated with PyIR, a Python wrapper for IgBLAST v1.9, using IMGT germline references to assign V/J genes and CDR3. Any read was removed if the V/J assignment was weak (E-value above 1e-6), the CDR3 was missing, or the read contained stop codons, out-of-frame junctions, or ambiguous translated residues. V3J clonotypes were defined by identical inferred V gene, J gene, and CDR3 amino acid sequence. Percentage overlap between repertoires was calculated by dividing the number of shared unique clonotypes by the size of the smaller repertoire. Richness of each repertoire was evaluated using RTK rarefaction, the Chao1 estimator, and Recon v2.1 estimates of unobserved clonotypes. OLGA was used to compute generation probabilities for all TCRbeta clonotypes that the gDNA method yielded from a few donors. The immuneACCESS repertoire file appears here via TCRdb, limited to in-frame rearrangements. These files lack a portion of the clones; in checked studies, under half of the deficit traces to unresolved V genes, and the cause of the others is not known. The V and J calls and the clone size are those of that table, but D and trimming were determined from the DNA. Present in this sample are hundreds of thousands of clones, more than 95% of which were seen just once. The top ten clones comprise 0.25% to 0.35% of the sample.

CD8 naive samples were CD45RO-negative cells positively selected for CCR7, giving a CD45RA+CCR7+ population that excluded TemRA cells. The donors were healthy, HIV-negative adults who had no recently reported acute infections or vaccinations. Every donor was a Caucasian adult living in Nashville, Tennessee, USA. After blood collection by leukapheresis, PBMCs were isolated using Ficoll-Histopaque density gradient centrifugation and then cryopreserved in the vapor phase of liquid nitrogen. Analytical flow cytometry was used to check the purity and quantity of every magnetically sorted T cell population. Each sorted fraction had its genomic DNA isolated and then quantified by UV absorbance on a Nanodrop 2000c. The full study reports these points: The genetic and exposure-history diversity represented was limited by the small number of donors. Incomplete sequencing was indicated by rarefaction of sorted-subset datasets, despite the large sequencing depth. Naive subsets generally had larger estimated clonotype richness than memory subsets did. Pairwise subsampling indicated that sequencing depth was expected to affect the degree of clonotype sharing among donors. Clonotypes shared by all four sorted-subset donors showed higher generation probabilities than non-shared clonotypes. Sampling was restricted to blood, and TCR repertoires in tissue are likely to differ from TCR repertoires in blood. About 4.5% of naive CD4, 3.5% of naive CD8, 2% to 2.5% of memory CD4, and 0.35% to 0.5% of memory CD8 clonotypes were shared across a few donors.

The sample taken for sequencing was naive CD8+ T cells sorted from blood. This specimen's cell subset or site label, interpreted: CD45RA+CCR7+. Rearrangement joined TRBV28 to TRBJ2-1; a stretch of 8 junction bases matches TRBD2. The sequence was collected from a man aged 25 to 40 in good health. The CDR3 protein sequence reads: CASSFSGTSSYNEQFF. DNA sequence: TGTGCCAGCAGTTTCTCCGGGACTAGCTCCTACAATGAGCAGTTCTTC. Extended through the reference TRBV28 and TRBJ2-1 proteins, this CDR3 yields the full variable domain: DVKVTQSSRYLVKRTGEKVFLECVQDMDHENMFWYRQDPGLGLRLIYFSYDVKMKEKGDIPEGYSVSREKKERFSLILESASTNQTSMYLCASSFSGTSSYNEQFFGPGTRLTVL.